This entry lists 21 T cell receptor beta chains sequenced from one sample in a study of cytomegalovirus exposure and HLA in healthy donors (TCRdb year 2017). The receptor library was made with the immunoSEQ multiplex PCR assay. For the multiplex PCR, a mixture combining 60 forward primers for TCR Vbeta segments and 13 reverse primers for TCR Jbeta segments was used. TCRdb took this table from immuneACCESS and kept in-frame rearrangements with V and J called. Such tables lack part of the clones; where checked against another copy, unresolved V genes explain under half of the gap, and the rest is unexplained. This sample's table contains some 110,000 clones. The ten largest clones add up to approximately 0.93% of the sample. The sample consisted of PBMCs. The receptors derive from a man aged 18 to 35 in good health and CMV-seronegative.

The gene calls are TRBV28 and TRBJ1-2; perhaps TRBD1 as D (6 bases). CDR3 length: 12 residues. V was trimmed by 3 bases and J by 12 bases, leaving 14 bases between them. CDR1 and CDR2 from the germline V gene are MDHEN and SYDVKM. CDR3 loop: CASSFGTGHHTF. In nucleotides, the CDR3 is TGTGCCAGCAGTTTCGGTACGGGACATCACACCTTC.

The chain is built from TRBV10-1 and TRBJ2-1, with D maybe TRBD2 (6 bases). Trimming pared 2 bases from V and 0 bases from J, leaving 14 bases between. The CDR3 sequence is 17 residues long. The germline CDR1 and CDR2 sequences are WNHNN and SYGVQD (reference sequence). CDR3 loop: CASSERAGSSSYNEQFF. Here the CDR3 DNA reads TGCGCCAGCAGTGAGCGAGCGGGCTCGAGCTCCTACAATGAGCAGTTCTTC.

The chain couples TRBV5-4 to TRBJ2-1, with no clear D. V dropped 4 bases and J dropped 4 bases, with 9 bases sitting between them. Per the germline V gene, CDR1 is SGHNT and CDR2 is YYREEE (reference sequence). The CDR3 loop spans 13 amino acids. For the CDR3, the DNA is TGTGCCAGCAGCGGTACCGGGTACAATGAGCAGTTCTTC. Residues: CASSGTGYNEQFF.

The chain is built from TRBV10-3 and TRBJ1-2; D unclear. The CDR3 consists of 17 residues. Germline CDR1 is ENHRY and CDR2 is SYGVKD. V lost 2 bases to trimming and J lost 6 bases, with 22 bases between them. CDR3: CAISEPRVSGLVDGYTF. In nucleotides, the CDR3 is TGTGCCATCAGTGAGCCACGGGTGTCGGGATTAGTGGATGGCTACACCTTC.

CDR3 sequence: CASSLGTESNYGYTF. CDR3 coding DNA: TGTGCCAGCAGCTTAGGGACAGAGTCTAACTATGGCTACACCTTC. V gene TRBV7-9 combines with J gene TRBJ1-2; D might be TRBD1 (6 bases). The germline V gene has CDR1 SEHNR and CDR2 FQNEAQ (reference sequence). Trimming stripped 1 base from V and 0 bases from J, with 9 bases between. The CDR3 loop spans 15 amino acids.

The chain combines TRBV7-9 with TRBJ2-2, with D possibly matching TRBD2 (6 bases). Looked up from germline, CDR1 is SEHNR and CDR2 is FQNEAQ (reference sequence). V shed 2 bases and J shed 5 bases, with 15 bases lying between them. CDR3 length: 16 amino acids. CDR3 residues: CASSLLAGRGTGELFF. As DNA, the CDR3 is TGTGCCAGCAGCTTATTGGCGGGGCGAGGAACCGGGGAGCTGTTTTTT.

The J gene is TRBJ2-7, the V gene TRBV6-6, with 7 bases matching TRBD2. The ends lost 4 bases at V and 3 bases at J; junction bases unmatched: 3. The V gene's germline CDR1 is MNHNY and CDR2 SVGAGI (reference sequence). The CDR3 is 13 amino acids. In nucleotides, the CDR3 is TGTGCCAGCAGTTGGGCGGGGGACTACGAGCAGTACTTC. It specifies CASSWAGDYEQYF.

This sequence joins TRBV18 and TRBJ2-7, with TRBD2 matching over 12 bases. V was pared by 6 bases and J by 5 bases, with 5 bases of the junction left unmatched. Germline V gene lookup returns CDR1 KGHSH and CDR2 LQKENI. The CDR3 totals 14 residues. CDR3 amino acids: CASSRLAGVDEQYF. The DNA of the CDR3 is TGTGCCAGCTCCCGACTAGCGGGAGTGGACGAGCAGTACTTC.

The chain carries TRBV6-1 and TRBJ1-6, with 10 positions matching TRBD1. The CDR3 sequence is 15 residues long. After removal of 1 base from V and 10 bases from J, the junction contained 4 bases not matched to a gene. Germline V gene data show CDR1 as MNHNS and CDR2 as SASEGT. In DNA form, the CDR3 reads TGTGCCAGCAGTGAAGAGACAGGGGGCCCCTCACCCCTCCACTTT. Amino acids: CASSEETGGPSPLHF.

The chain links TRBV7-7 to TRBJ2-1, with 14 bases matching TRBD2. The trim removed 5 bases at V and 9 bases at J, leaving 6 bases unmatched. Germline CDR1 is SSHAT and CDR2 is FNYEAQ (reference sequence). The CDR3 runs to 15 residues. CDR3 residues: CASSLGLAGVVEQFF. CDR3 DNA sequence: TGTGCCAGCAGCCTGGGACTAGCGGGAGTTGTTGAGCAGTTCTTC. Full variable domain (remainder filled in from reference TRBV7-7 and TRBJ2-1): GAGVSQSPRYKVTKRGQDVTLRCDPISSHATLYWYQQALGQGPEFLTYFNYEAQPDKSGLPSDRFSAERPEGSISTLTIQRTEQRDSAMYRCASSLGLAGVVEQFFGPGTRLTVL.

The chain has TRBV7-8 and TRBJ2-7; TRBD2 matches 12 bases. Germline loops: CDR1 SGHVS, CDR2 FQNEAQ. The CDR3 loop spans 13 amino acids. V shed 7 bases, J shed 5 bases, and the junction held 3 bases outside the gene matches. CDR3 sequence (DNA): TGTGCCAGCAAACTAGCGGGAGGAAACGAGCAGTACTTC. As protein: CASKLAGGNEQYF.

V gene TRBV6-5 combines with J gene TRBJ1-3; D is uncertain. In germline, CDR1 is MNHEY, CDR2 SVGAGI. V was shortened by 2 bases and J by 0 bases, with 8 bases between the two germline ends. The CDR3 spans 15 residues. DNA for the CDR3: TGTGCCAGCAGTTACGAGGGAAGCTCTGGAAACACCATATATTTT. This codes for CASSYEGSSGNTIYF.

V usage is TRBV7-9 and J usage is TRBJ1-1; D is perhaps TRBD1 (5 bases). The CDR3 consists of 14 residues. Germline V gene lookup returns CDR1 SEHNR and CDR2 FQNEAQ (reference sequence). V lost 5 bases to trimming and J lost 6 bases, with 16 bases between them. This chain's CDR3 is CASSPRTGEAEAFF. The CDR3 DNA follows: TGTGCCAGCAGCCCGAGGACGGGGGAGGCTGAAGCTTTCTTT.

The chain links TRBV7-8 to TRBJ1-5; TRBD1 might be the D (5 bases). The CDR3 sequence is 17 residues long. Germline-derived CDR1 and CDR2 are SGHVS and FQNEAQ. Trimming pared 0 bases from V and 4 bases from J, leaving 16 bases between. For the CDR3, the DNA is TGTGCCAGCAGCTTAGCGTGGGGCCCAGGAACGAATCAGCCCCAGCATTTT. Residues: CASSLAWGPGTNQPQHF.

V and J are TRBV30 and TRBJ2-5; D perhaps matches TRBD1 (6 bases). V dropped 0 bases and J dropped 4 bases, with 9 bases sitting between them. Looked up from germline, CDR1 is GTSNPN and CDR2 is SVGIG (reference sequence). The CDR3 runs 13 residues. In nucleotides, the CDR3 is TGTGCCTGGAGTGTTGGCAGGGGAGAGACCCAGTACTTC. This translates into CAWSVGRGETQYF.

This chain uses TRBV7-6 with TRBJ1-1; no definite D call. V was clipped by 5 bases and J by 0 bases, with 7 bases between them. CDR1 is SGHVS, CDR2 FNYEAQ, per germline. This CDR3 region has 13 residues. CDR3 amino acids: CASSAGVNTEAFF. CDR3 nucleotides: TGTGCCAGCAGCGCGGGTGTGAACACTGAAGCTTTCTTT. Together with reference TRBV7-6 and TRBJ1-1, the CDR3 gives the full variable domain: GAGVSQSPRYKVTKRGQDVALRCDPISGHVSLYWYRQALGQGPEFLTYFNYEAQQDKSGLPNDRFSAERPEGSISTLTIQRTEQRDSAMYRCASSAGVNTEAFFGQGTRLTVV.

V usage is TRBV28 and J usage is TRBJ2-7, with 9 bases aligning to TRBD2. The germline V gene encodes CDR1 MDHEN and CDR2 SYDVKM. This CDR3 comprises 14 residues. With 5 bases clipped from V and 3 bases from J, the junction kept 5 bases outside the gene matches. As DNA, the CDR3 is TGTGCCAGCAGTCTAGGACTAGCGTTCTACGAGCAGTACTTC. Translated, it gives CASSLGLAFYEQYF.

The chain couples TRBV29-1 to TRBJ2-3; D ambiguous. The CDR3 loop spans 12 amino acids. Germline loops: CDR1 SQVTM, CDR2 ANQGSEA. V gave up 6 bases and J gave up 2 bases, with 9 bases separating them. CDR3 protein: CSVTTDTDTQYF. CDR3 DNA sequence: TGCAGCGTCACCACAGACACAGATACGCAGTATTTT.

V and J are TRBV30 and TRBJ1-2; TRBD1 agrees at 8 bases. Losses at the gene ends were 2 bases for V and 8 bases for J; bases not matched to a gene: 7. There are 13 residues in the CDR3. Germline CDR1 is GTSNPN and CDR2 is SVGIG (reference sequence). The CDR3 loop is CAWSPTGVIGYTF. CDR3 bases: TGTGCCTGGAGTCCGACAGGGGTTATAGGCTACACCTTC.

For the CDR3, the DNA is TGTGCCATCGCCCAGTCGGCAGGGTTCATGGGCTACACCTTC. Encoded protein: CAIAQSAGFMGYTF. The chain uses TRBV10-3 and TRBJ1-2, with D maybe TRBD1 (5 bases). CDR1 is ENHRY and CDR2 is SYGVKD in the germline V gene. V lost 8 bases and J 8 bases, leaving 21 bases between the germline ends. The CDR3 is made up of 14 amino acids.

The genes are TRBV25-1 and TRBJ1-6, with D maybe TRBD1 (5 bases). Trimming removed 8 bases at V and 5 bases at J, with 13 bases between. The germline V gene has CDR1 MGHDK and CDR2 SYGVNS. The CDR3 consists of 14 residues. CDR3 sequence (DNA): TGTGCCAGCTCGCGGGACCCAAATAATTCACCCCTCCACTTT. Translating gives CASSRDPNNSPLHF.